This T cell receptor beta chain originates from a study of metastatic and nonmetastatic thyroid tumors. In the study overall: Malignant thyroid and benign thyroid patients provided blood and tumor or nodule tissue whose repertoires were compared. Overall study findings and caveats: Reported TCR beta diversity, measured in blood and tumor, was significantly higher for malignant thyroid tumors than for benign nodules.

CDR1 and CDR2 (germline): LGHDT, YNNKEL (reference sequence). V lost 4 bases and J lost 5, with 17 bases in between. This CDR3 comprises 16 residues. In the authors' workflow: The study built a papillary thyroid cancer distant-metastasis classifier from CDR3 differences across clinicopathological groups. TCRdb re-called clones via MiXCR from the PCR reads. The V and J calls shown here were made by TCRdb, not taken from the authors' results. Among some 30,000 clones listed, 7.4% were seen once. Until they underwent thyroid surgery, no patient had received any treatment. This clone was picked up many times. The antigen remains unidentified.

The source is a female donor with papillary thyroid cancer or a benign thyroid nodule (not recorded which). Some clones in this sample may be carry-over from other donors' samples. Sequencing input: blood. V usage is TRBV3-1 and J usage is TRBJ2-2, with D maybe TRBD2 (6 bases). DNA for the CDR3: TGTGCCAGCAGCCCAAGCCAACTAGCCGGGACCGGGGAGCTGTTTTTT. Its translation: CASSPSQLAGTGELFF.